One and the same sample provided the 16 T cell receptor beta chains below, sequenced in a study of regulatory T cells in long-lasting Graves disease. Time point defined: newly diagnosed GD, antithyroid drugs for less than 3 months. Preparation of the TCR library used RNA extracted from PBMCs. Arm-PCR of CDR3 regions with iRepertoire HTBI primers generated TCR beta libraries. TCRdb redid the calling of the multiplex PCR reads with MiXCR, one entry per CDR3 protein. The sample includes 380,000 or so distinct CDR3 sequences, under 20% of them seen just once. These data were also reused for a study on T cells in Graves' hyperthyroidism and ophthalmopathy.

The specimen was peripheral blood mononuclear cells (PBMCs), collected at new diagnosis, from a patient treated with antithyroid drugs. The source of these receptors is a woman aged 18-30 years with Graves disease.

This clonotype was observed at least ten times. This sequence joins TRBV3-1 and TRBJ1-1; a weak D match, TRBD1 (5 bases). Between the trimmed V and J ends, which lost 3 bases and 7 bases, there was a span of 9 bases. This CDR3 contains 12 residues. Germline lookup yields CDR1 LGHDT and CDR2 YNNKEL (reference sequence). The CDR3 here is CASSQTGLEAFF. The CDR3 DNA sequence: TGTGCCAGCAGCCAGACGGGACTTGAAGCTTTCTTT.

This clonotype was detected many times. The genes are TRBV3-1 and TRBJ2-5; D remains unclear. This CDR3 spans 12 amino acids. The germline CDR1 and CDR2 sequences are LGHDT and YNNKEL (reference sequence). V shed 5 bases and J shed 1 base, with 5 bases lying between them. The CDR3 coding sequence is TGTGCCAGCAGCTGGAGCCAAGAGACCCAGTACTTC. Translated: CASSWSQETQYF.

This clonotype was counted a few times. V usage is TRBV5-1 and J usage is TRBJ1-1; 10 nucleotides align to TRBD1. Per the germline V gene, CDR1 is SGHRS and CDR2 is YFSETQ. J gave up 3 bases and V 2 bases, and 7 bases lay outside the gene matches. The CDR3 is 16 amino acids. The CDR3 protein is CASSLDRGPGDTEAFF. CDR3 in DNA: TGCGCCAGCAGCTTAGACAGGGGGCCTGGGGACACTGAAGCTTTCTTT.

The table lists this clonotype with many counts. This chain uses TRBV10-1 with TRBJ1-2, with a possible D match to TRBD1 (5 bases). V was clipped by 8 bases and J by 8 bases, with 9 bases between them. The germline V gene encodes CDR1 WNHNN and CDR2 SYGVQD (reference sequence). This CDR3 contains 10 residues. Here the CDR3 reads CASGGDGYTF. The CDR3 region has the DNA TGCGCCAGCGGGGGAGACGGCTACACCTTC.

This chain connects TRBV6-1 to TRBJ2-2, with TRBD1 matching 9 bases. The CDR3 covers 18 residues. V trimming: 10 bases; J trimming: 0 bases; junction bases outside the gene matches: 15. Germline CDR1 is MNHNS and CDR2 is SASEGT. The CDR3 reads CATLVLVGQGANTGELFF. The CDR3 nucleotides are TGTGCCACCCTTGTATTGGTGGGACAGGGCGCGAACACCGGGGAGCTGTTTTTT.

The V gene is TRBV29-1, the J gene TRBJ2-3; TRBD2 aligns across 9 bases. From germline, CDR1 is SQVTM and CDR2 ANQGSEA. V was clipped by 5 bases and J by 2 bases; unmatched bases: 2. This CDR3 comprises 13 residues. CDR3 in amino acids: CSVRLAATDTQYF. The DNA for the CDR3 is TGCAGCGTTCGACTAGCGGCCACAGATACGCAGTATTTT.

This clonotype was detected many times. This chain connects TRBV6-2 or TRBV6-3 to TRBJ2-1, with D possibly TRBD2 on 5 matching bases. Trimming left V 5 bases short and J 3 bases short, with 14 bases between. The CDR3 length is 15 residues. The V gene's germline CDR1 is MNHEY and CDR2 SVGEGT. The CDR3 sequence: CASSVENGDYNEQFF. As DNA, the CDR3 is TGTGCCAGCAGTGTCGAGAACGGGGACTACAATGAGCAGTTCTTC.

This clonotype was observed at least ten times. The chain combines TRBV28 with TRBJ1-2, with D perhaps TRBD1 (6 bases). Germline assignment: CDR1 MDHEN and CDR2 SYDVKM. CDR3 length: 14 amino acids. Trimming stripped 6 bases from V and 4 bases from J, with 15 bases between. The CDR3 nucleotides read TGTGCCAGCAGCCCGACAGGTGGGGGCTATGGCTACACCTTC. This translates into CASSPTGGGYGYTF.

In this sample, this clonotype turned up many times. The chain combines TRBV6-2 or TRBV6-3 with TRBJ2-1; D is possibly TRBD2 (6 bases). Trimming stripped 6 bases from V and 8 bases from J, with 20 bases between. The CDR3 extends over 15 amino acids. The germline CDR1 and CDR2 sequences are MNHEY and SVGEGT. The CDR3 reads CASSPSEERWDEQFF. Written as DNA, the CDR3 is TGTGCCAGCAGCCCTAGCGAGGAGCGGTGGGATGAGCAGTTCTTC.

The rearrangement uses TRBV15 and TRBJ2-1; D is unresolved. V shed 3 bases and J shed 8 bases, with 14 bases lying between them. Germline CDR1 LNHNV, CDR2 YYDKDF (reference sequence). The CDR3 totals 14 residues. The CDR3 protein is CATSRASVKDEQFF. DNA of the CDR3: TGTGCCACCAGCAGGGCTTCTGTGAAAGATGAGCAGTTCTTC.

This clonotype was seen ten or more times. The J gene is TRBJ1-2, the V gene TRBV20-1; D call uncertain. V was cut by 0 bases and J by 1 base, with 12 bases left in between. CDR3 size: 15 residues. The germline CDR1 and CDR2 sequences are DFQATT and SNEGSKA (reference sequence). For the CDR3, the DNA is TGCAGTGCTAGAGACAGCGCAATAAATAACTATGGCTACACCTTC. Encoded protein: CSARDSAINNYGYTF.

This clonotype was recorded at least ten times. The rearrangement uses TRBV10-1 and TRBJ1-2; D is unclear. CDR1 and CDR2 from the germline V gene are WNHNN and SYGVQD (reference sequence). The CDR3 length is 13 residues. Trimming removed 2 bases at V and 1 base at J, with 5 bases between. Here the CDR3 reads CASSEDLNYGYTF. CDR3 DNA sequence: TGCGCCAGCAGTGAGGATCTTAACTATGGCTACACCTTC.

This clonotype was seen repeatedly, ten times or more. The chain has TRBV27 and TRBJ2-1, with D perhaps matching TRBD1 or TRBD2 (5 bases each). V was clipped by 4 bases and J by 4 bases, with 17 bases between them. The V gene's germline CDR1 is MNHEY and CDR2 SMNVEV (reference sequence). The CDR3 contains 16 residues. The CDR3 sequence: CASSSFLGTRYNEQFF. CDR3 coding DNA: TGTGCCAGCAGTTCGTTCCTTGGGACGCGGTACAATGAGCAGTTCTTC.

This clonotype showed up just a few times. This chain uses TRBV7-9 with TRBJ2-2, with no clear D. The germline V and J ends were trimmed by 3 bases and 1 base, with 9 bases remaining between them. The CDR3 is 15 residues long. Germline assignment: CDR1 SEHNR and CDR2 FQNEAQ (reference sequence). Here the CDR3 reads CASSLEQENTGELFF. The CDR3 DNA reads as TGTGCCAGCAGCTTGGAGCAGGAGAACACCGGGGAGCTGTTTTTT.

Comments on this clonotype: A much larger clone differs by one base, so this may be a read error. This rearrangement joins TRBV12-3 or TRBV12-4 to TRBJ2-4; D call uncertain. This CDR3 has 13 amino acids. The CDR3, as DNA: TGTGCCGGCAGTTTATCGAGGAAAAACATTCAGTACTTC. This sequence encodes CAGSLSRKNIQYF.

This clonotype was detected many times. CDR3 region: CASSSPRQGGNEKLFF. CDR3 DNA sequence: TGTGCCAGCAGTTCCCCCCGACAGGGAGGAAATGAAAAACTGTTTTTT. The chain has TRBV28 and TRBJ1-4; 7 nucleotides agree with TRBD1. CDR1 and CDR2 (germline): MDHEN, SYDVKM. V shed 4 bases and J 5 bases; nucleotides not matched to a gene: 10. The CDR3 totals 16 residues.